This T cell receptor (beta chain) was sequenced for a study of shared clonotypes between healthy human individuals (dated by TCRdb to 2018 to 2020). In the study overall: A few men and a couple of women, aged 18 to 49 years, made up the cohort. For each donor, CD4 naive and CD4 memory were each given three plates, CD8 naive was given two plates, and CD8 memory was given one plate. Between about 0.8 and 8.9 billion PBMCs per donor were obtained by leukapheresis. Libraries were prepared and TCR repertoires were sequenced by different laboratories using diverse techniques, in order to increase sequencing depth and limit assay-specific biases. Blood TCR repertoires of five healthy adults were deeply sequenced to estimate repertoire size and the extent of clonotype sharing between individuals. Broad study findings and their caveats: Compared with non-shared clonotypes, the clonotypes found in all four sorted-subset donors had higher generation probabilities. When a handful of donors were compared, the shared fraction of clonotypes was about 5.5% for naive CD4, less than 4% for naive CD8, 2% to 2.5% for memory CD4, and 0.35% to 0.4% for memory CD8. Sampling was restricted to blood, and TCR repertoires in tissue are likely to differ from TCR repertoires in blood. Naive subsets generally had larger estimated clonotype richness than memory subsets. Even with the large sequencing depth, rarefaction of the sorted-subset datasets indicated that sequencing was incomplete. The small number of donors limited the genetic and exposure-history diversity represented. Based on pairwise subsampling, the degree of clonotype sharing among donors was expected to be affected by sequencing depth.

TCR CDR3 regions were amplified from genomic DNA by multiplex PCR using the deep immunoSEQ assay. Extracted genomic DNA from each cell subset was spread evenly across all wells of several immunoSEQ 96-well plates, with each plate serving as a replicate. For sorted subsets, each replicate PCR was loaded with around 200 ng genomic DNA, equivalent to 25,000 to 30,000 T cell genomes. The purified libraries were quantified using a Qubit 3.0 fluorometer, sized with a Bioanalyzer 2100, and then quantified again using the KAPA Library Quantification kit. Each immunoSEQ 96-well plate was sequenced on its own single-read 150-cycle Illumina NextSeq 550 flow cell. Per the source publication's procedure: The immunoSEQ output contained only junctional sequences without quality scores, so filtering could not match that applied to full-length reads. Sequences were annotated with PyIR, a Python wrapper for IgBLAST v1.9, and V/J genes and CDR3 were assigned using IMGT germline references. Reads were removed for weak V/J assignments (E-value above 1e-6), missing CDR3, stop codons, out-of-frame junctions, or ambiguous translated residues. V3J clonotypes were defined as sequences sharing an identical inferred V gene, J gene, and CDR3 amino acid sequence. Percentage overlap between repertoires was computed as shared unique clonotypes divided by the size of the smaller repertoire. Repertoire richness was assessed with RTK rarefaction, the Chao1 estimator, and Recon v2.1 estimates of unobserved clonotypes. OLGA was used to compute generation probabilities for all TCRbeta clonotypes that the gDNA method yielded from several donors. TCRdb limited this immuneACCESS table to in-frame rearrangements with V and J called. A share of clones is missing; checked studies link under half to unresolved V genes, and the rest is unexplained. For V, J and clone size, that table is used; D and trimming come from the DNA. The sample yields around 2,000,000 clones; approximately 95% were counted once. The ten largest clonotypes hold 0.1% to 0.15% of the sample.

As to this clone: What antigen it recognizes has not been identified. No much larger clone is present one base from it, and per-base qualities are unavailable.

Counted from cysteine to phenylalanine, this CDR3 has 12 amino acids. Solely the CDR3 DNA is kept, with 36 bases framed from the first base. For CDR1 and CDR2, the germline V gene lists SQVTM and ANQGSEA. Donors were healthy HIV-negative adults with no recently reported acute infections or vaccinations. Every donor was a Caucasian adult residing in Nashville, Tennessee, USA. CD4+ T cells were enriched by magnetic negative selection, after which naive cells were positively selected on CD45RA and the negative fraction was taken as the memory subset. Blood was obtained by leukapheresis, after which PBMCs were separated by Ficoll-Histopaque density gradient centrifugation and cryopreserved in liquid nitrogen vapor phase. Purity and quantity of every magnetically sorted T cell population were checked by analytical flow cytometry. Genomic DNA was isolated from every sorted fraction and measured by UV absorbance on a Nanodrop 2000c.

The source is a man aged 18 to 30 in good health. In this chain, TRBV29-1 is recombined with TRBJ2-1, with a tentative D call of TRBD1 or TRBD2, each matching 6 bases. Sample: naive CD4+ T cells sorted from blood. Sample cell subset or site, as interpreted from the label and publication: CD45RA+ positively selected. The DNA is TGCACCGTACGGGGGCAGAACAATGAGCAGTTCTTC. It encodes CTVRGQNNEQFF.